This T cell receptor beta chain was recorded in a study of glioma-infiltrating T cells after dendritic cell vaccination. Germline V gives CDR1 SGHNT, CDR2 YYREEE (reference sequence). The CDR3 has 14 amino acids. Trimming left V 0 bases short and J 0 bases short, with 5 bases between. TCRdb's copy holds only in-frame clones and misses some; the assay was immunoSEQ multiplex PCR. The repertoire includes about 100,000 clones, 79% of them detected once, and around 5.4% sits in the top ten. The TCR originated in a human donor with glioblastoma. This material consisted of blood, taken before dendritic cell vaccination. V gene TRBV5-4 combines with J gene TRBJ2-3; D is unresolved. CDR3 in amino acids: CASSLASSTDTQYF. The CDR3 DNA is TGTGCCAGCAGCTTGGCCAGTAGCACAGATACGCAGTATTTT.